The text below deals with one T cell receptor (beta chain). Its antigen is not known. This specimen belongs to a study of CD8+ T cells in alopecia areata. Looking at the study overall: Among treated patients, oral tofacitinib was administered at 5 to 10 mg twice daily.

The CDR3 covers 17 residues. In germline, CDR1 is SGHKS, CDR2 YYEKEE (reference sequence). Trimming left V 4 bases short and J 5 bases short, with 23 bases between. After isolation, RNA underwent reverse transcription to generate cDNA as the sequencing template. Generated by immunoSEQ multiplex PCR, the TCRdb table keeps only in-frame clones and is missing some. Altogether 64,000 or so clones are present, 46% being singletons, with the ten largest covering 20%. Treatment noted: oral pan-JAK inhibitor, 5-10 mg twice daily. Study-wide results and caveats: Both scalp clonality and the expanded CD8+ clones among the top 100 showed a significant decrease with tofacitinib. Many expanded lesional clones persisted in scalp and blood during tofacitinib.

The rearrangement joins TRBV5-5 to TRBJ2-3; unclear D gene. This sequence originates from a human donor with alopecia areata. The sequenced sample was CD8+ T cells sorted from blood, obtained at approximately week 36, from a patient treated with tofacitinib. The CDR3 sequence is CASSILENRATLDTQYF. The CDR3 DNA sequence: TGTGCCAGCAGCATACTTGAGAACCGGGCCACCCTAGATACGCAGTATTTT.